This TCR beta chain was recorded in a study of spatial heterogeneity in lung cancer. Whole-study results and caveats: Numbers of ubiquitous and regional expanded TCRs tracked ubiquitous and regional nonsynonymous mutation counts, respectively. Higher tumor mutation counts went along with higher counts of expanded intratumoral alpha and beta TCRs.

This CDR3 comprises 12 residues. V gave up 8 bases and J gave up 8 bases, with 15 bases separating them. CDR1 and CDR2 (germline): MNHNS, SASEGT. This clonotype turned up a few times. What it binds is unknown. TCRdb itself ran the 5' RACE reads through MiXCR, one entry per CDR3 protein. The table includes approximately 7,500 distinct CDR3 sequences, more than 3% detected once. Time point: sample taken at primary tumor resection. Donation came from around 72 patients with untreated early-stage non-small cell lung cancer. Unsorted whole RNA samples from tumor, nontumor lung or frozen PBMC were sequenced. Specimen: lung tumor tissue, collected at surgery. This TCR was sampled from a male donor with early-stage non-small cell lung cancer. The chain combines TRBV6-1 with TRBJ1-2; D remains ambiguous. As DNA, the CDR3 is TGTGCCAGCGAGGGAATCCCCAAGGGCTACACCTTC. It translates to CASEGIPKGYTF.